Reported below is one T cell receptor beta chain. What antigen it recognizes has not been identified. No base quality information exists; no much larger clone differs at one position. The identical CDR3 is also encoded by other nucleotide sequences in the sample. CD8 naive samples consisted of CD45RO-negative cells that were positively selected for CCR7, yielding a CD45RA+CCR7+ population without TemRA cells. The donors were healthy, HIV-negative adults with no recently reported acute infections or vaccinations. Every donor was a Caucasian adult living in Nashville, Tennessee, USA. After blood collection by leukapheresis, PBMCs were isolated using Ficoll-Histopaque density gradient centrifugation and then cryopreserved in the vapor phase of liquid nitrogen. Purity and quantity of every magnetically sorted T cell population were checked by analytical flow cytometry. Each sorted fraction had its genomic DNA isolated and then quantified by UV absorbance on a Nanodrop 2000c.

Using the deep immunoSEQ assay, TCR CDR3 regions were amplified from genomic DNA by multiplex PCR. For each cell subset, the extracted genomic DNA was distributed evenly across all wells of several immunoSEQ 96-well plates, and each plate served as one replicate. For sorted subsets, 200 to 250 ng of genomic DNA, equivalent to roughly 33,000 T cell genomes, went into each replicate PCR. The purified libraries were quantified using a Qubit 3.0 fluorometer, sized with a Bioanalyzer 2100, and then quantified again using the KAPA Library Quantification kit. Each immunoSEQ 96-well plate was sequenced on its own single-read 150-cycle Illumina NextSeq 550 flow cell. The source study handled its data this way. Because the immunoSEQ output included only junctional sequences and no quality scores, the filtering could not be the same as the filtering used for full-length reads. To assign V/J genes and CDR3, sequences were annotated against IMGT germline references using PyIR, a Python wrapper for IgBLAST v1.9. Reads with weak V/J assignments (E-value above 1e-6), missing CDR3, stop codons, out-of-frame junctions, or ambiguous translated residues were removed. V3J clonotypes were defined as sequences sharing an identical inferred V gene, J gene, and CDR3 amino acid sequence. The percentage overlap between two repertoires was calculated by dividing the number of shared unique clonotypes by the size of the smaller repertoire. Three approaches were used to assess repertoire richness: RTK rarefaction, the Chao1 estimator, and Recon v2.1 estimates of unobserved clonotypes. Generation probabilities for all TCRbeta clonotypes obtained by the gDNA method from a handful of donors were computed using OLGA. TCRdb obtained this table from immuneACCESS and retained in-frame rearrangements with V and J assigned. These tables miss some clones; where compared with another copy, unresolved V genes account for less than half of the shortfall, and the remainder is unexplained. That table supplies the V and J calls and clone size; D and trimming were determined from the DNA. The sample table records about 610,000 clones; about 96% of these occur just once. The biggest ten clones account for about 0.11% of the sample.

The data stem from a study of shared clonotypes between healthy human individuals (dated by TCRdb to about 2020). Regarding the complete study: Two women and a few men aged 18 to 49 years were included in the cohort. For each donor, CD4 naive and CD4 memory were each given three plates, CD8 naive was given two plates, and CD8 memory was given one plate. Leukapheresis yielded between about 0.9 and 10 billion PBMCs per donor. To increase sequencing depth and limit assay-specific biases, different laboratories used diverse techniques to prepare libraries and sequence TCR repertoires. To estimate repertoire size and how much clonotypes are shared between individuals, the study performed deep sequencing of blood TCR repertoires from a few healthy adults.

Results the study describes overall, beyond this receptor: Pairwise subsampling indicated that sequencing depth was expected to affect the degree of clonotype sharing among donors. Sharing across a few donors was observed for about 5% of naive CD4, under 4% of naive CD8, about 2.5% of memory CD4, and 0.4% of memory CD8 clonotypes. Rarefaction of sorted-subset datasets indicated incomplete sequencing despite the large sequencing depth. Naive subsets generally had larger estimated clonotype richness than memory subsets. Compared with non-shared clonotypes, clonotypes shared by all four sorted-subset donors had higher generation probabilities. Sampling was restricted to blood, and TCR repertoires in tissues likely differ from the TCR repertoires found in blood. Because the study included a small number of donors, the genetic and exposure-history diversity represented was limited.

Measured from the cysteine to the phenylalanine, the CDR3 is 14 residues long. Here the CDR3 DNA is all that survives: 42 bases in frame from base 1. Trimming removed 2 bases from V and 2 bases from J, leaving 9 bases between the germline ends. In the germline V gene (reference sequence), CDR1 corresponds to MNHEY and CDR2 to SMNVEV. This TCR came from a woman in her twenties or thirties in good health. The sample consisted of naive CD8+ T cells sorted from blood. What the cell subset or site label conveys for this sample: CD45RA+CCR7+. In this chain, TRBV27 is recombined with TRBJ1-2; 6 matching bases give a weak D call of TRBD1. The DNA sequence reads TGTGCCAGCAGTTTAGGGGGGCTCAACTATGGCTACACCTTC. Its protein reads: CASSLGGLNYGYTF.